This TCR beta chain was identified in a study of cytomegalovirus exposure and HLA in healthy donors. Study background: Among over 300 genotyped donors, about 80% fell in the Caucasian-associated ancestry cluster. General study points: Later analysis revealed greater clonal expansion in HLA-associated TCR beta chains than in equally common others. Presence/absence analyses supposed approximately even sequencing depth among donors.

Nominally healthy donors provided the samples, though records likely missed some immune exposures. With regard to this clone: What it binds is not known.

From germline, CDR1 is GTSNPN and CDR2 SVGIG (reference sequence). The CDR3 is 14 residues long. J lost 4 bases, V lost 5 bases, and 7 bases had no gene match. PCR amplification relied on 60 Vbeta primers (plus 13 Jbeta primers). Assay used: immunoSEQ multiplex PCR; TCRdb lists only in-frame clones, some missing. The sample holds roughly 190,000 clones, more than 75% seen once. The chain couples TRBV30 to TRBJ1-1, with 10 bases matching TRBD1. The sample was PBMCs. The TCR originated in a woman younger than 30 in good health and CMV-seronegative. CDR3 nucleotides: TGTGCCTGGGGGACAGGGGTGTTGAGCACTGAAGCTTTCTTT. It is translated as CAWGTGVLSTEAFF.